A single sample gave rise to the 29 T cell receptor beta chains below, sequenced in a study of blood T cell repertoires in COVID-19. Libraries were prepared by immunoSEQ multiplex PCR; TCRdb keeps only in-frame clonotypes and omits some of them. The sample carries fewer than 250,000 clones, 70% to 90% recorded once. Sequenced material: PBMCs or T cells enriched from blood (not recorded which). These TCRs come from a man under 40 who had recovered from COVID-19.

The CDR3 sequence is CASSPQPRVGGADTQYF. Written as DNA, the CDR3 is TGCGCCAGCAGCCCCCAACCGAGAGTAGGCGGAGCAGATACGCAGTATTTT. J is TRBJ2-3 and V is TRBV4-1; D unclear. The germline gives CDR1 MGHRA, CDR2 YSYEKL. CDR3 length: 17 residues. The V and J ends lost 4 bases and 4 bases respectively, with 21 bases between them.

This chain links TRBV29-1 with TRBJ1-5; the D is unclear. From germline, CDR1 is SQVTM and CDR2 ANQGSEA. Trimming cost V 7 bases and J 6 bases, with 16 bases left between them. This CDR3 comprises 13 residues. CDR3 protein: CSALPGLGQPQHF. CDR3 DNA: TGCAGCGCCCTACCAGGCTTGGGTCAGCCCCAGCATTTT.

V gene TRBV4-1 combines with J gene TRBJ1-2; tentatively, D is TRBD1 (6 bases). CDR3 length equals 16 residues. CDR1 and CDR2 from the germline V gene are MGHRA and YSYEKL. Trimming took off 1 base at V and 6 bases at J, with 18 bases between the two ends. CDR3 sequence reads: CASSQVFRDKEDGYTF. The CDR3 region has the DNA TGCGCCAGCAGCCAAGTCTTCCGGGACAAGGAGGATGGCTACACCTTC.

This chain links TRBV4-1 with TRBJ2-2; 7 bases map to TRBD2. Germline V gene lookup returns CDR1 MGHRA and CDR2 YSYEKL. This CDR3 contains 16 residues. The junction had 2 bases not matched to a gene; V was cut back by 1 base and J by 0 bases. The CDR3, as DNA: TGCGCCAGCAGCCAAGGGCTAGCGGCGAACACCGGGGAGCTGTTTTTT. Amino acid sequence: CASSQGLAANTGELFF.

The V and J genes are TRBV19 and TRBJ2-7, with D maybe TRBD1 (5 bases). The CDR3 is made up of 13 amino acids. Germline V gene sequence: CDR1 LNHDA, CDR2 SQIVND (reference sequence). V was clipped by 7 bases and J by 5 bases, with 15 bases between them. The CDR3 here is CASNGPGYHEQYF. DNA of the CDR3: TGTGCCAGTAATGGTCCAGGGTACCACGAGCAGTACTTC.

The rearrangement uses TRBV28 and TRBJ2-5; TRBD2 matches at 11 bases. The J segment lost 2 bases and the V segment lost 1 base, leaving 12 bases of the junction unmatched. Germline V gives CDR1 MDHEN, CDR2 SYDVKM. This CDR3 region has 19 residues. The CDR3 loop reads CASSLSISGLAVSQETQYF. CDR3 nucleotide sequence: TGTGCCAGCAGTTTATCGATATCGGGACTAGCGGTATCTCAAGAGACCCAGTACTTC.

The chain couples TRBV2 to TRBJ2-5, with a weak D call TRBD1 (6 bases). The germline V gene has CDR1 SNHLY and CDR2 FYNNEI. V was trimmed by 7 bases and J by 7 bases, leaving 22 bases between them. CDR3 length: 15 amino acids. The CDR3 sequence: CASTFDRTLRGTQYF. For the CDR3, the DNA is TGTGCCAGCACCTTCGACAGGACCCTAAGGGGGACCCAGTACTTC. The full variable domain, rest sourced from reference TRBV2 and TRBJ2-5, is EPEVTQTPSHQVTQMGQEVILRCVPISNHLYFYWYRQILGQKVEFLVSFYNNEISEKSEIFDDQFSVERPDGSNFTLKIRSTKLEDSAMYFCASTFDRTLRGTQYFGPGTRLLVL.

For the CDR3, the DNA is TGTGCCAGCAGCCCCAAGGAGGGTGGGGTTGGTGAAGCTTTCTTT. Translation: CASSPKEGGVGEAFF. V usage is TRBV7-9 and J usage is TRBJ1-1; D is unclear. V lost 5 bases, J lost 7 bases, and 20 bases lay in between. The CDR3 sequence is 15 residues long. Germline V gives CDR1 SEHNR, CDR2 FQNEAQ (reference sequence).

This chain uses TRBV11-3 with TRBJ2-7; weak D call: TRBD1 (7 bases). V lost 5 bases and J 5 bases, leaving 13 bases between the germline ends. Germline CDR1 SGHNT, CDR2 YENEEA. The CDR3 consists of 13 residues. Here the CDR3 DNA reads TGTGCCAGCAGCCCCAGGGGGGAGGACGAGCAGTACTTC. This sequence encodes CASSPRGEDEQYF.

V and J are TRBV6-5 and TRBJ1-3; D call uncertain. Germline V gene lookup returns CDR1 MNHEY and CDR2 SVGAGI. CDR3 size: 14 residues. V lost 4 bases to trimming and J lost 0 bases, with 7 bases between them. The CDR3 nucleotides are TGTGCCAGCAGTTTACAGTACTCTGGAAACACCATATATTTT. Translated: CASSLQYSGNTIYF.

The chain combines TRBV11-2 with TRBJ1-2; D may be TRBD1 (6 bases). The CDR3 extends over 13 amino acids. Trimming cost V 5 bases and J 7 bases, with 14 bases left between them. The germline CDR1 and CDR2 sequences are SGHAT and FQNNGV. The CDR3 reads CASSNKRGGGYTF. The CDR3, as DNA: TGTGCCAGCAGCAATAAGAGGGGGGGTGGCTACACCTTC.

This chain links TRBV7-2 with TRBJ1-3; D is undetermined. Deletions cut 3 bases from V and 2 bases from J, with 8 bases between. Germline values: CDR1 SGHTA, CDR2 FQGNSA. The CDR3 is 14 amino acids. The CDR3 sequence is CASSFSGTGNTIYF. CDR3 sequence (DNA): TGTGCCAGCAGCTTCTCGGGGACTGGAAACACCATATATTTT.

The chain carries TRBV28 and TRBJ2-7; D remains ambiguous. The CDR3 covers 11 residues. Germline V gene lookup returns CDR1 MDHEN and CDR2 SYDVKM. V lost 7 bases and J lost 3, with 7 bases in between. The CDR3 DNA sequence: TGTGCCAGCACCCACAACTACGAGCAGTACTTC. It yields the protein CASTHNYEQYF.

The DNA for the CDR3 is TGTGCCAGCAGCTTGGTGGACAGAGGCGGCTACACCTTC. This translates into CASSLVDRGGYTF. V usage is TRBV5-4 and J usage is TRBJ1-2; D possibly corresponds to TRBD1 (6 bases). Germline CDR1 and CDR2: SGHNT and YYREEE (reference sequence). V was clipped by 0 bases and J by 8 bases, with 11 bases between them. This CDR3 spans 13 amino acids.

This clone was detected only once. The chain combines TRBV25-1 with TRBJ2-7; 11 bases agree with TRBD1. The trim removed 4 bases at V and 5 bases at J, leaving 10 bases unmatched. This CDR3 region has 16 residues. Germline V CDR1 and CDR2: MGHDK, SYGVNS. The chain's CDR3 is CASSASPGTGGDEQYF. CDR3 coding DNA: TGTGCCAGCAGTGCTTCCCCCGGGACAGGGGGTGACGAGCAGTACTTC.

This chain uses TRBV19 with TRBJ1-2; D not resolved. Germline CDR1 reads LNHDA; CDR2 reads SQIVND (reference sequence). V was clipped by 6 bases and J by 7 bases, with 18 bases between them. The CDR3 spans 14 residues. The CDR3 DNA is TGTGCCAGTAGAATCACGACAAGCAGGTCTGGCTACACCTTC. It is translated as CASRITTSRSGYTF.

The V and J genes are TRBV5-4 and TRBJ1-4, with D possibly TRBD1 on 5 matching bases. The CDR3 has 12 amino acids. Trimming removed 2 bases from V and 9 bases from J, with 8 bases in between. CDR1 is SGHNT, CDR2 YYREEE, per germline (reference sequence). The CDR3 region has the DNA TGTGCCAGCAGCTTCGGGACTCAAAAACTGTTTTTT. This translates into CASSFGTQKLFF.

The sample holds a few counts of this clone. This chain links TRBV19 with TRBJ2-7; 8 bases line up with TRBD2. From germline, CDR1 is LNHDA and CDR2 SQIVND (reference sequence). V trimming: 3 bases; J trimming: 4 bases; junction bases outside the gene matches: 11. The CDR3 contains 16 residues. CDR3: CASSIMRGASLYEQYF. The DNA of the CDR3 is TGTGCCAGTAGTATTATGCGGGGGGCCTCTCTGTACGAGCAGTACTTC.

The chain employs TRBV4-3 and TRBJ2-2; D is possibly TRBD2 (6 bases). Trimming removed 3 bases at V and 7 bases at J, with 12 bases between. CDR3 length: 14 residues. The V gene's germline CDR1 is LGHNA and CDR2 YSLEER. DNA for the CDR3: TGCGCCAGCAGCCACGCCGGAGGGATCGGGGAGCTGTTTTTT. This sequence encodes CASSHAGGIGELFF.

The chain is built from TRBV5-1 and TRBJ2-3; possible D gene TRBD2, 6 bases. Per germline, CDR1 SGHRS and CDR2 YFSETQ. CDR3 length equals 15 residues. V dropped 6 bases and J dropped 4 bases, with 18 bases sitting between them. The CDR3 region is CASTPLASTPDTQYF. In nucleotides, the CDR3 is TGCGCCAGCACCCCTCTAGCGTCAACCCCAGATACGCAGTATTTT.

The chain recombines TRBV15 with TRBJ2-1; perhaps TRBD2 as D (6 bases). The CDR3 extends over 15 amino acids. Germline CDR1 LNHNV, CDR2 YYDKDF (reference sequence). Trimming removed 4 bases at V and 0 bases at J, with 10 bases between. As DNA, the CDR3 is TGTGCCACCAGCACCCCCGGGAGCTCCTACAATGAGCAGTTCTTC. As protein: CATSTPGSSYNEQFF.

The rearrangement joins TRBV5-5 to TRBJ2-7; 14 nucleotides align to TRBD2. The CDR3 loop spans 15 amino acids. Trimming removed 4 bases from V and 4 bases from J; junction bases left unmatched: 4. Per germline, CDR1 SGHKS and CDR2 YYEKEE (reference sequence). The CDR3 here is CASSEGLAGAYEQYF. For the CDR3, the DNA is TGTGCCAGCAGCGAGGGACTAGCGGGAGCTTACGAGCAGTACTTC.

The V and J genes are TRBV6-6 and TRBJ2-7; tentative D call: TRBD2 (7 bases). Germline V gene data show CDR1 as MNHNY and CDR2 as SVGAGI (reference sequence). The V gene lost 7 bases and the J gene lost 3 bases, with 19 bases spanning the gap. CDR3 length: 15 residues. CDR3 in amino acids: CASTKGGGSLYEQYF. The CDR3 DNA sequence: TGTGCCAGCACCAAGGGAGGGGGGTCCCTCTACGAGCAGTACTTC.

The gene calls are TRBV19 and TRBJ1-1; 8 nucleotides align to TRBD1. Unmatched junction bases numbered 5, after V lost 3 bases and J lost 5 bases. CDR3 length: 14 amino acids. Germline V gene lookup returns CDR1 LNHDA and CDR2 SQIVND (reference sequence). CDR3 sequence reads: CASSMSGGRTEAFF. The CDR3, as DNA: TGTGCCAGTAGTATGTCAGGGGGCCGTACTGAAGCTTTCTTT.

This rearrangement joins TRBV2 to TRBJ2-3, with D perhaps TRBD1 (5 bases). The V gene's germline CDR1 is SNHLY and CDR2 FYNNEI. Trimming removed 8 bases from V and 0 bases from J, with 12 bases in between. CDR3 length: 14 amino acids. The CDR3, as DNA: TGTGCCAGCGACAGATTTACTAGCACAGATACGCAGTATTTT. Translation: CASDRFTSTDTQYF.

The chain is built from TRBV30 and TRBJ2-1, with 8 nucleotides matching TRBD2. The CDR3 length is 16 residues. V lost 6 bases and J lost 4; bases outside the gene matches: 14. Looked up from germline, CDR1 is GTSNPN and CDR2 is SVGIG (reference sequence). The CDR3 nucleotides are TGTGCCTGCGCCACCCCGGAAGCGGGAGCGTACAATGAGCAGTTCTTC. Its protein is CACATPEAGAYNEQFF.

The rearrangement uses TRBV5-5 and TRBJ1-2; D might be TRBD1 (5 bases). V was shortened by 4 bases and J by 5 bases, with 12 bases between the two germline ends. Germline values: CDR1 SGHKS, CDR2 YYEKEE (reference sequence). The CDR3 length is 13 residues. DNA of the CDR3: TGTGCCAGCAGCGTGACAGAGAGTTATGGCTACACCTTC. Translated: CASSVTESYGYTF.

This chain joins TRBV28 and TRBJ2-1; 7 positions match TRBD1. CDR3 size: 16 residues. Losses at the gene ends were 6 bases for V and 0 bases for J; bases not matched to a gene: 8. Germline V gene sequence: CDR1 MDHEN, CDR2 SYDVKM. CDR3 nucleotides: TGTGCCAGCAGACCGGGACAGATAAGCTCCTACAATGAGCAGTTCTTC. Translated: CASRPGQISSYNEQFF.

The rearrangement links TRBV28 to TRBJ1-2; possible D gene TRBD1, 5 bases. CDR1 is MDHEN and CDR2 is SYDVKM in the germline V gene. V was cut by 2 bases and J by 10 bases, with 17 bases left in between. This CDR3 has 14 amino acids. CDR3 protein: CASSLPGYGTFYTF. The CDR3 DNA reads TGTGCCAGCAGTTTACCAGGCTATGGGACTTTCTACACCTTC.